Here is one T cell receptor beta chain with its context. The sample carries other DNA sequences with the same CDR3. These data originate in a study of shared clonotypes between healthy human individuals. CD45RO-negative cells were positively selected for CCR7, leaving out terminally differentiated effector memory CD45RA+ cells. CDR3 length: 15 amino acids. Germline CDR1 LGHNA, CDR2 YSLEER. Deletions cut 0 bases from V and 0 bases from J, with 8 bases between. TCRdb's table, derived via immunoSEQ multiplex PCR, lists solely in-frame clones and lacks some. The sample has roughly 2,000,000 clones; roughly 95% are singletons.

The TCR originated in a man between 18 and 29 years old in good health. The specimen sequenced was naive CD8+ T cells sorted from blood. The chain employs TRBV4-3 and TRBJ1-1; weak D call: TRBD1 (5 bases). CDR3 nucleotide sequence: TGCGCCAGCAGCCAAGATGGGACGGTGAACACTGAAGCTTTCTTT. This gives the protein CASSQDGTVNTEAFF.